This TCR beta chain was retrieved from a study of T cell repertoires in cytomegalovirus infection. Study background: The authors relied on CMV epitopes, both recently identified HLA-C-restricted and well-studied HLA-B-restricted. Carrying CMV and the relevant HLA type showed in public TCR beta signatures.

Findings and limits, study-wide: Adding up the frequency of public TCR beta families identified people who carried CMV plus the relevant HLA. The study found HLA-C-restricted CMV-specific TCR beta clonotypes dominating the ex vivo response.

The germline gives CDR1 SEHNR, CDR2 FQNEAQ (reference sequence). The CDR3 has 18 residues. V shed 0 bases, J shed 7 bases, and the junction held 13 bases outside the gene matches. TCRdb re-derived calls from the reads in MiXCR, one entry per CDR3 protein. The profile shows approximately 1,000,000 distinct CDR3 sequences, more than 25% of them singletons. About this clonotype itself: Its antigen is undetermined.

The chain is built from TRBV7-9 and TRBJ1-1, with 11 bases fitting TRBD1. This TCR was recovered from a human donor in good health (CMV status not recorded). Some clones in this sample may be carry-over from other donors' samples. Sample: cultured CD8+ T cells from PBMCs, taken from culture after CMV antigen stimulation. CDR3 protein: CASSLAVRGQGAPGEAFF. For the CDR3, the DNA is TGTGCCAGCAGCTTAGCAGTTAGAGGACAGGGGGCGCCGGGTGAAGCTTTCTTT.